The 10 T cell receptor beta chains in this list originate from one sample, sequenced in a study of cytomegalovirus exposure and HLA in healthy donors. Clones were sequenced by immunoSEQ multiplex PCR, and TCRdb holds only the in-frame ones, with some missing. Among 150,000 to 180,000 clones listed, about 88% were seen once. Sample: PBMCs. The receptors here all came from a man aged 18 to 29 in good health and CMV-seropositive.

This sequence joins TRBV7-2 and TRBJ2-1, with 14 bases that match TRBD2. The CDR3 loop spans 17 amino acids. The J segment lost 5 bases and the V segment lost 2 bases, leaving 5 bases of the junction unmatched. The germline V gene has CDR1 SGHTA and CDR2 FQGNSA. The CDR3 DNA is TGTGCCAGCAGCTTATCCGGGACTAGCGGGAGACACAATGAGCAGTTCTTC. Translating it yields CASSLSGTSGRHNEQFF. Filled out from reference TRBV7-2 and TRBJ2-1, the complete variable domain reads GAGVSQSPSNKVTEKGKDVELRCDPISGHTALYWYRQSLGQGLEFLIYFQGNSAPDKSGLPSDRFSAERTGGSVSTLTIQRTQQEDSAVYLCASSLSGTSGRHNEQFFGPGTRLTVL.

This chain links TRBV5-6 with TRBJ1-2, with D possibly being TRBD1 (6 bases). The CDR3 consists of 14 residues. V dropped 7 bases and J dropped 2 bases, with 15 bases sitting between them. The germline gives CDR1 SGHDT, CDR2 YYEEEE. The CDR3 DNA is TGTGCCAGCGTTTGGGTCAGGGGCAACTATGGCTACACCTTC. It encodes CASVWVRGNYGYTF.

The sample holds one count of this clone. J is TRBJ2-1 and V is TRBV29-1; D perhaps matches TRBD2 (6 bases). Trimming cost V 5 bases and J 10 bases, with 15 bases left between them. Germline CDR1 is SQVTM and CDR2 is ANQGSEA. The CDR3 runs to 12 residues. The CDR3 DNA reads as TGCAGCGTTTTCTCGGGGCTAGCGGAGCAGTTCTTC. The encoded protein is CSVFSGLAEQFF.

V and J are TRBV7-2 and TRBJ2-1; 9 bases line up with TRBD1. V dropped 3 bases and J dropped 9; count of bases not matched to a gene: 9. Looked up from germline, CDR1 is SGHTA and CDR2 is FQGNSA. The CDR3 runs 15 residues. The CDR3 loop reads CASSLVGTGSGEQFF. In DNA, the CDR3 is TGTGCCAGCAGCTTGGTCGGGACAGGGTCTGGTGAGCAGTTCTTC. The full variable domain, its missing parts supplied by reference TRBV7-2 and TRBJ2-1, is GAGVSQSPSNKVTEKGKDVELRCDPISGHTALYWYRQSLGQGLEFLIYFQGNSAPDKSGLPSDRFSAERTGGSVSTLTIQRTQQEDSAVYLCASSLVGTGSGEQFFGPGTRLTVL.

The sample holds a few counts of this clone. The CDR3 is CASSHGQGAEGYTF. CDR3 in DNA: TGCGCCAGCAGCCATGGACAGGGGGCCGAGGGCTACACCTTC. The gene calls are TRBV5-1 and TRBJ1-2; 11 nucleotides line up with TRBD1. J was trimmed by 8 bases and V by 4 bases; bases with no gene match: 7. This CDR3 comprises 14 residues. Germline V gene lookup returns CDR1 SGHRS and CDR2 YFSETQ. The variable domain in full, completed from reference TRBV5-1 and TRBJ1-2, reads KAGVTQTPRYLIKTRGQQVTLSCSPISGHRSVSWYQQTPGQGLQFLFEYFSETQRNKGNFPGRFSGRQFSNSRSEMNVSTLELGDSALYLCASSHGQGAEGYTFGSGTRLTVV.

V and J are TRBV5-4 and TRBJ2-1, with D possibly matching TRBD1 (6 bases). The V and J ends lost 4 bases and 7 bases respectively, with 9 bases between them. The CDR3 spans 12 residues. Looked up from germline, CDR1 is SGHNT and CDR2 is YYREEE (reference sequence). The CDR3 sequence is CASSPDRNEQFF. DNA of the CDR3: TGTGCCAGCAGCCCGGACAGAAATGAGCAGTTCTTC.

Here the CDR3 reads CASRNRARQSYEQYF. The CDR3 bases are TGTGCCAGCAGGAACAGAGCCCGCCAGTCCTACGAGCAGTACTTC. The chain carries TRBV6-5 and TRBJ2-7, with no clear D. The CDR3 is 15 amino acids. Trimming cost V 6 bases and J 1 base, with 16 bases left between them. CDR1 and CDR2 from the germline V gene are MNHEY and SVGAGI.

The rearrangement joins TRBV2 to TRBJ1-1; TRBD1 agrees at 9 bases. Germline V gene sequence: CDR1 SNHLY, CDR2 FYNNEI. This CDR3 region has 13 residues. Losses at the gene ends were 6 bases for V and 5 bases for J; bases not matched to a gene: 4. CDR3 amino acids: CASRWTGETEAFF. CDR3 sequence (DNA): TGTGCCAGCAGGTGGACAGGGGAGACTGAAGCTTTCTTT.

The chain links TRBV5-6 to TRBJ2-7; 9 bases align to TRBD1. V was pared by 6 bases and J by 3 bases, with 7 bases of the junction left unmatched. CDR3 length equals 14 residues. The germline V gene has CDR1 SGHDT and CDR2 YYEEEE. The DNA for the CDR3 is TGTGCCAGCACCTGGACAGGGGAGGACTACGAGCAGTACTTC. Its protein is CASTWTGEDYEQYF.

CDR3 protein: CASSPPGAMNTEAFF. Here the CDR3 DNA reads TGTGCCAGCTCACCACCAGGGGCGATGAACACTGAAGCTTTCTTT. J is TRBJ1-1 and V is TRBV18; D might be TRBD1 (5 bases). CDR1 is KGHSH, CDR2 LQKENI, per germline. The ends were cut back, 0 bases at V and 0 bases at J, with 8 bases in the middle. The CDR3 loop spans 15 amino acids.